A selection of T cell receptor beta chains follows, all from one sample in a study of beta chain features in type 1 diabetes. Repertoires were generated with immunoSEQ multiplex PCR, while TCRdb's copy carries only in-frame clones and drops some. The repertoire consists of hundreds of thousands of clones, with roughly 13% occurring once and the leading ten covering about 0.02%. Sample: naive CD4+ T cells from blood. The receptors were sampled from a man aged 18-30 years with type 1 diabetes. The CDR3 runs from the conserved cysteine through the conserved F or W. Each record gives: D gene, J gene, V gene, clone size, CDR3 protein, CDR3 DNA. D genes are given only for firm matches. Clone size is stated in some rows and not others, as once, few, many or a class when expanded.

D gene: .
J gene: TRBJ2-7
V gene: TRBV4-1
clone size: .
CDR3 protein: CASSQDTVGADQQYF
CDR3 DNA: TGCGCCAGCAGCCAAGATACGGTCGGGGCCGATCAGCAGTACTTC

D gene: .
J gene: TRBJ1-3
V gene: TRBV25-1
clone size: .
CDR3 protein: CASSPRGNTIYF
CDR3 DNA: TGTGCCAGCAGCCCCAGAGGAAACACCATATATTTT

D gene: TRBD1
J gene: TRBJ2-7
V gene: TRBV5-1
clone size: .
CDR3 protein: CASRGTAYEQYF
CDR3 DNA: TGCGCCAGCAGAGGGACAGCCTACGAGCAGTACTTC

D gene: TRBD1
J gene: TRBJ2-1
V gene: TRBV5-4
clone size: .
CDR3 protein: CASSPWDRGHEQFF
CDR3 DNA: TGTGCCAGCAGCCCCTGGGACAGGGGCCATGAGCAGTTCTTC

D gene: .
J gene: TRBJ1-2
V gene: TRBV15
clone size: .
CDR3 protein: CATSRDGGRGRGYTF
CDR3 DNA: TGTGCCACCAGCAGAGATGGGGGCAGGGGACGTGGCTACACCTTC

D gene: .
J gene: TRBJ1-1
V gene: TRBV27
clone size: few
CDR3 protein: CASCNPGEWTEAFF
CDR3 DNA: TGTGCCAGTTGCAACCCAGGGGAGTGGACTGAAGCTTTCTTT

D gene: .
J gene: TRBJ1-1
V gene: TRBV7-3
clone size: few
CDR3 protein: CASTRQENTEAFF
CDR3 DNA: TGTGCCAGCACAAGGCAGGAGAACACTGAAGCTTTCTTT

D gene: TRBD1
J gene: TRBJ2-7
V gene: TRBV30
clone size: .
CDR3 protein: CAWARDRGWYEQYF
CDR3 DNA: TGTGCCTGGGCCCGGGACAGGGGGTGGTACGAGCAGTACTTC

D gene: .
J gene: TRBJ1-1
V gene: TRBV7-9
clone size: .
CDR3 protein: CASSLWGNTEAFF
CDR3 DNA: TGTGCCAGCAGCTTATGGGGGAACACTGAAGCTTTCTTT

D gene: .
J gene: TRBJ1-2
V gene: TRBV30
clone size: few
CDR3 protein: CAWSVLAINYGYTF
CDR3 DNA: TGTGCCTGGAGTGTACTGGCCATCAACTATGGCTACACCTTC

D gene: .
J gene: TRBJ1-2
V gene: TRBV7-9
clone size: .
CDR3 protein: CASSSQGGYGYGYTF
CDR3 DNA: TGTGCCAGCAGCTCACAGGGTGGCTATGGCTATGGCTACACCTTC

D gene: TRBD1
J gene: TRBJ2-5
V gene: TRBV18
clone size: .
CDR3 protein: CASSHGQGSFGETQYF
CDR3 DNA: TGTGCCAGCTCACACGGACAGGGTAGTTTCGGGGAGACCCAGTACTTC

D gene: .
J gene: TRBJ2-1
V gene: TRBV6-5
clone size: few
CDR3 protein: CASSYSSGAAYNEQFF
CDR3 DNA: TGTGCCAGCAGTTACTCATCCGGGGCGGCCTACAATGAGCAGTTCTTC

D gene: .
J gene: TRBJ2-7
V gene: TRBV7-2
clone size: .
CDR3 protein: CASSLAFDTYYEQYF
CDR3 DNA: TGTGCCAGCAGCTTAGCCTTCGACACTTACTACGAGCAGTACTTC

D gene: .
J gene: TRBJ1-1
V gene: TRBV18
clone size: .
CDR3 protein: CASSQTEAFF
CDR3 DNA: TGTGCCAGCTCACAGACTGAAGCTTTCTTT

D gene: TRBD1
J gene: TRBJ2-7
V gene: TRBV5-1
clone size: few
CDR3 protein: CASRGTGDSYEQYF
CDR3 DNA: TGCGCCAGCAGGGGGACAGGGGACTCCTACGAGCAGTACTTC

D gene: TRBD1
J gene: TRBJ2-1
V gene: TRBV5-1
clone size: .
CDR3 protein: CASSLAPGTGRRSEQFF
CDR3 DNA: TGCGCCAGCAGCTTGGCCCCCGGGACAGGGAGACGCTCAGAGCAGTTCTTC

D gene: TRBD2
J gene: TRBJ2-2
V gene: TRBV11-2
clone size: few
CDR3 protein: CASSLGLAGDGELFF
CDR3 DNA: TGTGCCAGCAGCTTAGGGCTAGCGGGGGACGGGGAGCTGTTTTTT

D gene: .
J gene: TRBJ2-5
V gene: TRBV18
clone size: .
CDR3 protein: CASSPDTGAETQYF
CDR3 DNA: TGTGCCAGCTCACCTGACACGGGTGCGGAGACCCAGTACTTC

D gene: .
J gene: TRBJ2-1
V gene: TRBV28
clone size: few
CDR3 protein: CASKTGSSYNEQFF
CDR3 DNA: TGTGCCAGCAAGACGGGGAGCTCCTACAATGAGCAGTTCTTC

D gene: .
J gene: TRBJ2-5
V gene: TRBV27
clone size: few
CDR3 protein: CASSSRTGAETQYF
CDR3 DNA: TGTGCCAGCAGTTCACGGACTGGGGCAGAGACCCAGTACTTC

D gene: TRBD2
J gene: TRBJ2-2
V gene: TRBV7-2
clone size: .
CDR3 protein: CASSRRLANTGELFF
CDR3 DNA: TGTGCCAGCAGTCGTCGACTAGCTAACACCGGGGAGCTGTTTTTT

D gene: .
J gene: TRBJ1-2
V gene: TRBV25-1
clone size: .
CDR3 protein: CASSEVGYGYTF
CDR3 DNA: TGTGCCAGCAGTGAGGTGGGCTATGGCTACACCTTC

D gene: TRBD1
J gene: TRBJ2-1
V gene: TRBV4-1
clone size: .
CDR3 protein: CASSQDGGTGAVAQFF
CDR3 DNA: TGCGCCAGCAGCCAAGATGGAGGGACAGGGGCTGTCGCGCAGTTCTTC

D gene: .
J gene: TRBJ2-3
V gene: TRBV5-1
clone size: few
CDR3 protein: CASSPILADTQYF
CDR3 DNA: TGCGCCAGCAGCCCAATCCTCGCAGATACGCAGTATTTT

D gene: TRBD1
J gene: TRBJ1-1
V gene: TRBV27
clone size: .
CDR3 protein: CASSPDRGIWTEAFF
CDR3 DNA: TGTGCCAGCAGCCCTGACAGGGGAATTTGGACTGAAGCTTTCTTT

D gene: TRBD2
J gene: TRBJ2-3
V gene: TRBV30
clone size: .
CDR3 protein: CAWSHTSGGAVTDTQYF
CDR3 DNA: TGTGCCTGGAGTCACACTAGCGGGGGGGCAGTAACAGATACGCAGTATTTT

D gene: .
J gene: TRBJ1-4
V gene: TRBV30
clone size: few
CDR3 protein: CARGVSNEKLFF
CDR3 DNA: TGTGCCCGGGGGGTATCTAATGAAAAACTGTTTTTT

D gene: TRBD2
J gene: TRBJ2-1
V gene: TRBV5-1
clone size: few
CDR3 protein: CASRRQVSGATYNEQFF
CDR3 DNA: TGCGCCAGCCGCAGACAAGTTAGCGGGGCCACTTACAATGAGCAGTTCTTC

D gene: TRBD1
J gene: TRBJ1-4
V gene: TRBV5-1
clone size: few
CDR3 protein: CASSLTGWYEKLFF
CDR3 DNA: TGCGCCAGCAGCCTGACAGGGTGGTATGAAAAACTGTTTTTT

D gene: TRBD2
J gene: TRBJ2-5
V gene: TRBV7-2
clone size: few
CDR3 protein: CASSSGGDQETQYF
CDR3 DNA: TGTGCCAGCAGCTCTGGGGGGGATCAAGAGACCCAGTACTTC

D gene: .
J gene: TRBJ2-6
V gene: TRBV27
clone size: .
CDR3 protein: CASSSPSSGANVLTF
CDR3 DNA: TGTGCCAGCAGTTCCCCGAGCTCTGGGGCCAACGTCCTGACTTTC

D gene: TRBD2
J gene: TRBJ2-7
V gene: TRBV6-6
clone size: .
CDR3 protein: CASRATSGGLTYEQYF
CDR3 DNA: TGTGCCAGCAGGGCCACTAGCGGGGGCCTCACCTACGAGCAGTACTTC

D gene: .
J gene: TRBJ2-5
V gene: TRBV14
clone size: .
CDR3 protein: CASSPDWQETQYF
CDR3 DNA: TGTGCCAGCAGCCCGGACTGGCAAGAGACCCAGTACTTC

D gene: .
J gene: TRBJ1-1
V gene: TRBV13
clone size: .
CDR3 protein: CASSLIGTEAFF
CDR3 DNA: TGTGCCAGCAGCTTAATAGGCACTGAAGCTTTCTTT

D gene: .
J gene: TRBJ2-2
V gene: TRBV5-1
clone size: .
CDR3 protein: CASRRSGLVNTGELFF
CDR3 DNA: TGCGCCAGCAGGAGGTCCGGGCTAGTTAACACCGGGGAGCTGTTTTTT

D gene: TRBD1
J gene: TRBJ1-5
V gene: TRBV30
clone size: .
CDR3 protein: CAWSGQGDKPQHF
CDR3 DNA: TGTGCCTGGAGCGGACAGGGGGACAAGCCCCAGCATTTT

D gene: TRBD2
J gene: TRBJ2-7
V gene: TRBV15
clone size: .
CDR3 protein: CATSRGLAIDSYEQYF
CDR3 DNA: TGTGCCACCAGCAGAGGACTAGCTATAGACTCCTACGAGCAGTACTTC

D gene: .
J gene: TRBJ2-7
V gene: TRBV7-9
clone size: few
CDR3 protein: CASSSHRQVSDYEQYF
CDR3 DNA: TGTGCCAGCAGCTCGCACAGACAGGTTTCAGACTACGAGCAGTACTTC

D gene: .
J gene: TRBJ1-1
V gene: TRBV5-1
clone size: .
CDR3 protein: CASSPDSSPEAFF
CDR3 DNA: TGCGCCAGCAGCCCCGACAGTAGCCCTGAAGCTTTCTTT

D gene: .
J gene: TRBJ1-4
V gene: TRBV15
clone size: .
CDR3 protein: CATSIVTRNEKLFF
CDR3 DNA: TGTGCCACCAGCATAGTTACCCGTAATGAAAAACTGTTTTTT

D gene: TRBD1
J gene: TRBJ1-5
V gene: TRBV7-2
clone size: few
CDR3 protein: CASSSVTGGGQPQHF
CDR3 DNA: TGTGCCAGCAGCTCTGTAACAGGGGGCGGCCAGCCCCAGCATTTT

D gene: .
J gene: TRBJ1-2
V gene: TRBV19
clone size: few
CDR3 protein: CASTPGASYGYTF
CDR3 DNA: TGTGCCAGTACCCCGGGAGCGAGCTATGGCTACACCTTC

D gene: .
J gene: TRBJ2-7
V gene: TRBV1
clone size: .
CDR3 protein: CTSSHASGRHEQYF
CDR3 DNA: TGCACCAGCAGCCATGCGAGCGGGCGCCACGAGCAGTACTTC

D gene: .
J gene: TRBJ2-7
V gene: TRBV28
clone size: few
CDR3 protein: CASSTNSGSDIEQYF
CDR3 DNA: TGTGCCAGCAGTACCAATTCCGGGAGTGATATCGAGCAGTACTTC

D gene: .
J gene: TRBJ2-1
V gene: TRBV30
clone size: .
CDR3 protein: CAWNTNPGGAEQFF
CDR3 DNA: TGTGCCTGGAATACCAATCCAGGGGGGGCTGAGCAGTTCTTC

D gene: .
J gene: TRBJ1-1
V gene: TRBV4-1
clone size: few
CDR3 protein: CASSQGPREAFF
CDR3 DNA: TGCGCCAGCAGCCAAGGCCCCAGGGAGGCTTTCTTT

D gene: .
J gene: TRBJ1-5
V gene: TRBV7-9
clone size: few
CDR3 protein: CASSLPGQPQHF
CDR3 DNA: TGTGCCAGCAGCCTACCGGGTCAGCCCCAGCATTTT

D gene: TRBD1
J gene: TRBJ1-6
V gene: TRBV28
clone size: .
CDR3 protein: CASSRTGNNSPLHF
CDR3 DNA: TGTGCCAGCAGTCGGACAGGGAATAATTCACCCCTCCACTTT

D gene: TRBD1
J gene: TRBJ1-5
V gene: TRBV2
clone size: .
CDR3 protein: CASTSQQGSSQPQHF
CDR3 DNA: TGTGCCAGCACCTCTCAACAGGGGAGTTCCCAGCCCCAGCATTTT

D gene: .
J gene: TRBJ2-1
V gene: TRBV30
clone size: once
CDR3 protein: CAWSGRRASYNEQFF
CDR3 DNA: TGTGCCTGGAGTGGAAGGAGGGCCTCCTACAATGAGCAGTTCTTC

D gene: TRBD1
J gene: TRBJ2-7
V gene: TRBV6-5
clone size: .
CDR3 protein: CASSPGTAQQYF
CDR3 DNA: TGTGCCAGCAGTCCTGGGACAGCCCAGCAGTACTTC

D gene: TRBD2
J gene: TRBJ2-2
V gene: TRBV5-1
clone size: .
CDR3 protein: CASSLTSGGPSNTGELFF
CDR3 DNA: TGCGCCAGCAGCTTGACTAGCGGGGGGCCTTCGAACACCGGGGAGCTGTTTTTT

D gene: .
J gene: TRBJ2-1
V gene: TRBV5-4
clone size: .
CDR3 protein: CASSRDSNNEQFF
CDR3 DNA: TGTGCCAGCAGCCGTGACAGCAACAATGAGCAGTTCTTC

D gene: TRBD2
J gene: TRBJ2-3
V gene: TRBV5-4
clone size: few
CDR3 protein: CASSLLSGGPDTQYF
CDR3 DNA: TGTGCCAGCAGCTTGCTGAGCGGGGGGCCAGATACGCAGTATTTT

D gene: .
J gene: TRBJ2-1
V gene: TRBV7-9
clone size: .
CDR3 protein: CASSLGNEQFF
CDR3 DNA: TGTGCCAGCAGCCTGGGGAATGAGCAGTTCTTC

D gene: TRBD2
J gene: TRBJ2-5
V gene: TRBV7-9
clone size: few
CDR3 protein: CASSLESGGQETQYF
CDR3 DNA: TGTGCCAGCAGCTTAGAAAGCGGGGGCCAAGAGACCCAGTACTTC